This TCR beta chain was captured in a study of T-cell memory formation after mild COVID-19. Each CDR3 protein is one row after TCRdb ran MiXCR on the 5' RACE reads. This sample has some 150,000 distinct CDR3 sequences, with 15% to 20% found just once. This clonotype has more than one count but fewer than ten. What it binds is not known. Study outcomes and limitations: Prior to infection, memory already included some responding clones, suggesting cross-reactive memory joined. Those CD4+ clones that contracted were mainly in CM and EM (CD8+ ones in EMRA). Still unconfirmed is whether the second-wave clones peaking on day 37 recognized SARS-CoV-2. While clones contracting from day 15 to 85 were balanced between CD4 and CD8, later expanders leaned CD4+.

The CDR3 runs 13 residues. The germline V gene encodes CDR1 MNHNY and CDR2 SVGAGI (reference sequence). V was shortened by 6 bases and J by 5 bases, with 13 bases between the two germline ends. The sample was PBMCs or a T cell subset sorted from them (not recorded which). The sequence came from an adult woman who had mild COVID-19 (a few samples of this study predate the infection). Cell type and time point are not known. The gene calls are TRBV6-6 and TRBJ2-5; D possibly uses TRBD1 or TRBD2 (7 bases each). The CDR3 coding sequence is TGTGCCAGCAGGAGCAGGGGGGGGGAGACCCAGTACTTC. Protein sequence: CASRSRGGETQYF.